The clone carrying this T cell receptor beta chain has at least ten counts. The time point here: newly diagnosed GD, antithyroid drugs for less than 3 months. PBMC-derived RNA was used for the TCR library. EDTA tubes were used for drawing approximately 9 milliliters of peripheral blood. The entry originates in a study of regulatory T cells in long-lasting Graves disease. The CDR3 sequence is 16 residues long. The germline V and J ends were trimmed by 7 bases and 3 bases, with 19 bases remaining between them. CDR3-region Arm-PCR and iRepertoire HTBI primers produced the TCR beta libraries. MiXCR was run by TCRdb on the multiplex PCR reads, yielding one entry per CDR3 protein. This table holds a few hundred thousand distinct CDR3 sequences, approximately 10% found once. The same sample was also used in a study of T cells in Graves' hyperthyroidism and ophthalmopathy.

Sequencing was performed on peripheral blood mononuclear cells (PBMCs), taken at new diagnosis, from a patient treated with antithyroid drugs. The origin of this receptor is a woman aged 18-29 years with Graves disease. V is TRBV12-3 or TRBV12-4 and J is TRBJ2-1; no firm D call. The CDR3 sequence is CASNRWAPNSYNEQFF. In DNA form, the CDR3 reads TGTGCCAGCAACCGATGGGCGCCGAACAGCTACAATGAGCAGTTCTTC.